This entry lists 25 T cell receptor beta chains sequenced from one sample in a study of beta chain features in type 1 diabetes. General study results and limits: All four CD4+ subsets of Type 1 diabetes patients contained TCRB CDR3s that were moderately but significantly shorter.

Their antigens remain unidentified. The authors reverse transcribed all of the isolated RNA, so sequencing captured expressed TCRB transcripts. Profiled with immunoSEQ multiplex PCR; TCRdb holds only in-frame clones, not every one. The data show 200,000 to 300,000 clones, roughly 11% seen once. Sequencing was done on a sample of naive CD4+ T cells from blood. Receptors were obtained from a man aged 25 to 40 with type 1 diabetes.

The sample holds a few counts of this clone. The chain is built from TRBV28 and TRBJ1-2; TRBD1 agrees at 7 bases. CDR3 length: 13 residues. The V segment lost 6 bases and the J segment 3 bases; nucleotides outside the gene matches: 4. Germline CDR1 and CDR2: MDHEN and SYDVKM. The CDR3 region is CASRPTGYYGYTF. The CDR3 DNA reads TGTGCCAGCAGGCCGACAGGGTACTATGGCTACACCTTC.

This clone was seen more than once but under ten times. J is TRBJ2-7 and V is TRBV15, with D tentatively TRBD2 (5 bases). CDR1 and CDR2 (germline): LNHNV, YYDKDF (reference sequence). This CDR3 spans 15 amino acids. Trimming stripped 1 base from V and 4 bases from J, with 14 bases between. The CDR3 protein is CATSRAREPGYEQYF. In DNA form, the CDR3 reads TGTGCCACCAGCAGAGCAAGGGAGCCGGGGTACGAGCAGTACTTC.

The table lists this clone with a few counts. The gene calls are TRBV7-9 and TRBJ1-1; 8 positions match TRBD1. The germline V gene encodes CDR1 SEHNR and CDR2 FQNEAQ (reference sequence). V dropped 1 base and J dropped 0; count of bases not matched to a gene: 1. This CDR3 comprises 15 residues. DNA for the CDR3: TGTGCCAGCAGCTTAGTGGGACAGGTGAACACTGAAGCTTTCTTT. Translation: CASSLVGQVNTEAFF.

The chain has TRBV4-2 and TRBJ2-2; 10 bases match TRBD2. The CDR3 sequence is 17 residues long. The junction had 8 bases not matched to a gene; V was cut back by 3 bases and J by 4 bases. Germline-derived CDR1 and CDR2 are LGHNA and YNFKEQ. The DNA of the CDR3 is TGTGCCAGCAGCCAGGGGGGACTAGCGAGCCGCACCGGGGAGCTGTTTTTT. This encodes CASSQGGLASRTGELFF.

The chain couples TRBV2 to TRBJ2-3; no clear D. Trimming removed 5 bases at V and 2 bases at J, with 5 bases between. The CDR3 runs 12 residues. Germline V gene sequence: CDR1 SNHLY, CDR2 FYNNEI. For the CDR3, the DNA is TGTGCCAGCAGTCAAAACACAGATACGCAGTATTTT. It codes for CASSQNTDTQYF.

This clone has more than one count but fewer than ten. The chain combines TRBV5-1 with TRBJ2-1; 10 bases are shared with TRBD1. The germline V gene encodes CDR1 SGHRS and CDR2 YFSETQ. The CDR3 has 12 residues. The CDR3 coding sequence is TGCGCTACGGGACAGGGGTACAATGAGCAGTTCTTC. Translated, it gives CATGQGYNEQFF.

This clone showed up just a few times. The chain couples TRBV7-8 to TRBJ2-5; D may be TRBD1 (6 bases). Trimming cost V 4 bases and J 9 bases, with 24 bases left between them. The germline gives CDR1 SGHVS, CDR2 FQNEAQ. CDR3 length: 16 amino acids. CDR3 amino acids: CASSYLRDTPPGAQYF. In nucleotides, the CDR3 is TGTGCCAGCAGCTACCTCCGGGACACGCCCCCCGGGGCCCAGTACTTC.

This clone is a singleton in its sample. The CDR3 DNA reads as TGTGCCAGCAGTTACTGGACTAGCGGGGGTGAGACCCAGTACTTC. Protein: CASSYWTSGGETQYF. V and J are TRBV6-5 and TRBJ2-5; TRBD2 aligns across 13 bases. J gave up 5 bases and V 1 base, and 1 base lay outside the gene matches. CDR1 is MNHEY, CDR2 SVGAGI, per germline. The CDR3 consists of 15 residues.

This chain uses TRBV7-2 with TRBJ2-2; possible D gene TRBD2, 6 bases. Germline assignment: CDR1 SGHTA and CDR2 FQGNSA. The V gene lost 3 bases and the J gene lost 4 bases, with 9 bases spanning the gap. The CDR3 spans 14 residues. This CDR3 is CASSFLAVTGELFF. The CDR3 coding sequence is TGTGCCAGCAGCTTTTTAGCGGTCACCGGGGAGCTGTTTTTT.

CDR3 nucleotide sequence: TGTGCCAGCACTGAATCAGCGGGCGAGCAGTTCTTC. Translation gives CASTESAGEQFF. The chain links TRBV7-9 to TRBJ2-1; possible D gene TRBD2, 6 bases. Germline CDR1 SEHNR, CDR2 FQNEAQ (reference sequence). This CDR3 spans 12 amino acids. V dropped 7 bases and J dropped 10 bases, with 14 bases sitting between them. The complete variable domain, with remaining parts taken from reference TRBV7-9 and TRBJ2-1, reads DTGVSQNPRHKITKRGQNVTFRCDPISEHNRLYWYRQTLGQGPEFLTYFQNEAQLEKSRLLSDRFSAERPKGSFSTLEIQRTEQGDSAMYLCASTESAGEQFFGPGTRLTVL.

CDR3 protein: CASSFNRGQETQYF. CDR3 coding DNA: TGTGCCAGCAGCTTCAACAGGGGACAAGAGACCCAGTACTTC. The chain carries TRBV7-2 and TRBJ2-5; 7 nucleotides agree with TRBD1. The CDR3 runs to 14 residues. Germline CDR1 reads SGHTA; CDR2 reads FQGNSA. After removal of 3 bases from V and 2 bases from J, the junction contained 3 bases not matched to a gene.

The CDR3 protein is CASSVAWGLAANTGELFF. The DNA for the CDR3 is TGTGCCAGCAGCGTAGCTTGGGGACTAGCGGCGAACACCGGGGAGCTGTTTTTT. The V call is TRBV9, the J call TRBJ2-2, with 11 nucleotides matching TRBD2. CDR3 length equals 18 residues. The junction had 4 bases not matched to a gene; V was cut back by 0 bases and J by 0 bases. The germline V gene encodes CDR1 SGDLS and CDR2 YYNGEE.

This clone showed up just once. The chain links TRBV7-2 to TRBJ1-2; D is possibly TRBD1 (5 bases). The CDR3 is 13 amino acids. Trimming shortened V by 3 bases and J by 8 bases, and 13 bases separated the two germline ends. CDR1 SGHTA and CDR2 FQGNSA come from the germline V gene. The CDR3 bases are TGTGCCAGCAGCTTCAGGGCCCGGGGGGGCTACACCTTC. Translating gives CASSFRARGGYTF.

The genes are TRBV4-2 and TRBJ2-6; D not resolved. The CDR3 runs 17 residues. V was shortened by 0 bases and J by 0 bases, with 9 bases between the two germline ends. Germline values: CDR1 LGHNA, CDR2 YNFKEQ. The CDR3 bases are TGTGCCAGCAGCCAAGATGGGCCGAGCTCTGGGGCCAACGTCCTGACTTTC. The encoded protein is CASSQDGPSSGANVLTF.

The rearrangement links TRBV6-6 to TRBJ2-3; 9 nucleotides match TRBD1. Looked up from germline, CDR1 is MNHNY and CDR2 is SVGAGI (reference sequence). J lost 1 base, V lost 4 bases, and 6 bases had no gene match. The CDR3 is made up of 16 amino acids. In DNA form, the CDR3 reads TGTGCCAGCAGTTTCCGGGACAGGGCCCGCACAGATACGCAGTATTTT. As protein: CASSFRDRARTDTQYF.

The chain couples TRBV28 to TRBJ1-2; no firm D call. This CDR3 is 10 amino acids long. Trimming pared 6 bases from V and 4 bases from J, leaving 3 bases between. CDR1 MDHEN and CDR2 SYDVKM come from the germline V gene. CDR3 bases: TGTGCCAGCAGCTCCTATGGCTACACCTTC. This encodes CASSSYGYTF.

This clone was seen more than once but under ten times. The chain carries TRBV28 and TRBJ2-1; TRBD2 matches 7 bases. This CDR3 comprises 15 residues. Germline values: CDR1 MDHEN, CDR2 SYDVKM. The J segment lost 3 bases and the V segment lost 7 bases, leaving 9 bases of the junction unmatched. The CDR3 protein is CASTLGGVSYNEQFF. CDR3 DNA: TGTGCCAGCACCTTGGGGGGGGTCAGCTACAATGAGCAGTTCTTC.

For this clone: This specimen includes other DNA sequences encoding the same CDR3. J is TRBJ2-6 and V is TRBV5-1; no clear D gene. V gave up 4 bases and J gave up 0 bases, with 5 bases separating them. Germline assignment: CDR1 SGHRS and CDR2 YFSETQ. The CDR3 loop spans 14 amino acids. The CDR3 DNA reads TGCGCCAGCAGCGCAGGCTCTGGGGCCAACGTCCTGACTTTC. Protein product: CASSAGSGANVLTF.

The rearrangement uses TRBV11-1 and TRBJ2-3; the D gene is possibly TRBD1 (5 bases). Trimming pared 6 bases from V and 1 base from J, leaving 11 bases between. The CDR3 contains 14 residues. CDR1 is SGHAT and CDR2 is FQDESV in the germline V gene (reference sequence). The CDR3 loop is CASRPPGRTDTQYF. The CDR3 nucleotides read TGTGCCAGCAGACCACCAGGGCGCACAGATACGCAGTATTTT.

This clone was seen more than once but under ten times. The gene calls are TRBV6-5 and TRBJ1-6; D is uncertain. Looked up from germline, CDR1 is MNHEY and CDR2 is SVGAGI. The CDR3 is 14 amino acids. Trimming removed 2 bases from V and 10 bases from J, with 12 bases in between. CDR3 sequence (DNA): TGTGCCAGCAGTTACGGGCAAGTTCCCTCACCCCTCCACTTT. It encodes CASSYGQVPSPLHF.

The chain has TRBV5-6 and TRBJ2-3, with D possibly being TRBD2 (7 bases). Trimming shortened V by 0 bases and J by 6 bases, and 11 bases separated the two germline ends. CDR1 and CDR2 from the germline V gene are SGHDT and YYEEEE. This CDR3 region has 14 residues. The DNA of the CDR3 is TGTGCCAGCAGCTTGGGTGGGGGGGCTGATACGCAGTATTTT. Translating gives CASSLGGGADTQYF.

The chain couples TRBV5-1 to TRBJ2-5, with D possibly matching TRBD2 (5 bases). Per the germline V gene, CDR1 is SGHRS and CDR2 is YFSETQ. V shed 4 bases and J shed 2 bases, with 6 bases lying between them. This CDR3 has 12 amino acids. CDR3 DNA: TGCGCCAGCAGCCCGGGACAAGAGACCCAGTACTTC. The encoded protein is CASSPGQETQYF.

The genes are TRBV27 and TRBJ2-7, with D possibly TRBD2 on 6 matching bases. V dropped 2 bases and J dropped 1 base, with 6 bases sitting between them. CDR3 length: 13 amino acids. Germline V CDR1 and CDR2: MNHEY, SMNVEV (reference sequence). This CDR3 reads CASSLAGSYEQYF. As DNA, the CDR3 is TGTGCCAGCAGTTTAGCGGGGTCCTACGAGCAGTACTTC.

This clone was detected only a few times. The rearrangement uses TRBV7-8 and TRBJ1-1; D is undetermined. CDR1 SGHVS and CDR2 FQNEAQ come from the germline V gene. V gave up 1 base and J gave up 4 bases, with 10 bases separating them. CDR3 size: 14 residues. CDR3 sequence reads: CASSLEMRGTEAFF. The CDR3 nucleotides are TGTGCCAGCAGCTTAGAGATGCGGGGCACTGAAGCTTTCTTT.

This clone was seen a few times. This chain joins TRBV9 and TRBJ2-4; D is perhaps TRBD2 (6 bases). The CDR3 extends over 13 amino acids. Trimming removed 4 bases from V and 8 bases from J, with 13 bases in between. From germline, CDR1 is SGDLS and CDR2 YYNGEE. The CDR3 sequence: CASSTGVVDIQYF. The CDR3 DNA sequence: TGTGCCAGCAGCACGGGAGTTGTGGACATTCAGTACTTC.